A selection of T cell receptor beta chains follows, all from one sample in a study of T cell responses to AZD1222 COVID-19 vaccine. Measured with immunoSEQ multiplex PCR; TCRdb has only the in-frame clones, and not every one. The table has some 150,000 clones, around nine tenths seen once. This specimen was peripheral blood, taken on day 0 of AZD1222 vaccination. These receptor sequences come from an adult in good health. The conserved cysteine and the conserved F or W are not part of the CDR3 here. Where a row states a size, it is once, few, many or the class of an expanded clone; other rows omit it.

J: TRBJ1-2
size: NA
V: TRBV2
CDR3: ASTRQGQGLEGYT

J: TRBJ1-1
size: NA
V: TRBV6-5
CDR3: ASRSRQVRNTEAF

J: TRBJ1-1
size: NA
V: TRBV3-1/TRBV3-2
CDR3: ASSQDPKLNTEAF

J: TRBJ1-5
size: NA
V: TRBV2
CDR3: ASRQGNQPQH

J: TRBJ2-2
size: NA
V: TRBV6-5
CDR3: ASSRLAGGPGELF

J: TRBJ2-7
size: once
V: TRBV11-2
CDR3: ASRPLAGSYEQY

J: TRBJ1-5
size: once
V: TRBV5-8
CDR3: ASSSRGGTASNQPQH

J: TRBJ1-2
size: NA
V: TRBV7-2
CDR3: ASSLGGTVNYGYT

J: TRBJ2-1
size: once
V: TRBV13
CDR3: ASSPPGLAGGYEQF

J: TRBJ2-7
size: NA
V: TRBV7-7
CDR3: ASSEGQGASYEQY

J: TRBJ2-1
size: NA
V: TRBV6-5
CDR3: ASSYSGTGAGNEQF

J: TRBJ1-5
size: NA
V: TRBV2
CDR3: ASSPTGYSNQPQH

J: TRBJ1-5
size: few
V: TRBV28
CDR3: ASSLISNQPQH

J: TRBJ2-3
size: NA
V: TRBV6-5
CDR3: ASGAGGAGADTQY

J: TRBJ2-1
size: NA
V: TRBV12-5
CDR3: ASGIHSYNEQF

J: TRBJ2-6
size: NA
V: TRBV7-2
CDR3: ASSLGGRLSGANVLT

J: TRBJ2-3
size: NA
V: TRBV3-1/TRBV3-2
CDR3: ASSQSSGKADTQY

J: TRBJ1-2
size: NA
V: TRBV28
CDR3: ASSRQGQGHNYYGYT

J: TRBJ2-1
size: NA
V: TRBV5-5
CDR3: ASSLTLNPLNEQF

J: TRBJ1-6
size: once
V: TRBV30
CDR3: AWSDFPNNSPLH

J: TRBJ1-2
size: NA
V: TRBV3-1/TRBV3-2
CDR3: ASSPQGNYGYT

J: TRBJ2-5
size: NA
V: TRBV19
CDR3: ASSIITSGKETQY

J: TRBJ2-1
size: NA
V: TRBV6-6
CDR3: ASSTGGPNEQF

J: TRBJ2-3
size: once
V: TRBV29-1
CDR3: SVRGDSTDTQY

J: TRBJ2-1
size: NA
V: TRBV7-9
CDR3: ASSPLAGSYNEQF

J: TRBJ2-1
size: NA
V: TRBV30
CDR3: AWSETSGHNEQF

J: TRBJ2-7
size: once
V: TRBV4-1
CDR3: ASSQVRDRVLEQY

J: TRBJ1-2
size: NA
V: TRBV28
CDR3: ATEQPGLKNYGYT

J: TRBJ2-2
size: NA
V: TRBV10-2
CDR3: ASSEFRVLTGELF

J: TRBJ2-5
size: NA
V: TRBV29-1
CDR3: SVDRGGETQY

J: TRBJ2-7
size: NA
V: TRBV27
CDR3: ASSLRSAVHEQY

J: TRBJ1-2
size: NA
V: TRBV7-2
CDR3: ASSLATWRGKFLSNYGYT

J: TRBJ2-1
size: NA
V: TRBV4-1
CDR3: ASSQLSFRDYPYNEQF

J: TRBJ2-1
size: NA
V: TRBV7-6
CDR3: ASSLRLAGPNEQF

J: TRBJ2-4
size: NA
V: TRBV7-8
CDR3: ASSNPRRKNIQY

J: TRBJ1-1
size: once
V: TRBV19
CDR3: ASNHGQLMNTEAF

J: TRBJ1-1
size: once
V: TRBV30
CDR3: AWGNLGRNTEAF